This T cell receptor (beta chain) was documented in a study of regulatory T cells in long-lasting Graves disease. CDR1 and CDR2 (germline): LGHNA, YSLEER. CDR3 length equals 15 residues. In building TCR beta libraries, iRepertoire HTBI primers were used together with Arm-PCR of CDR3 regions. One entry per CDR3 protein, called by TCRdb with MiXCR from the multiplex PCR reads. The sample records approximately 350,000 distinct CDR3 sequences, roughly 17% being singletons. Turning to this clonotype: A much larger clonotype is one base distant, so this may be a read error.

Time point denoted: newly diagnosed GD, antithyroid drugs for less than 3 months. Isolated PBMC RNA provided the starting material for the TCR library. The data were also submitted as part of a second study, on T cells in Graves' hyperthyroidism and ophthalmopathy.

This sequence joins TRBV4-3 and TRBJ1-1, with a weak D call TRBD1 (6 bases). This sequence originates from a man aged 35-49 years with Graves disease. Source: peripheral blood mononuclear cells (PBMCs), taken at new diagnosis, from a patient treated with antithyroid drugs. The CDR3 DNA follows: TGCACCAGCAGGGAAACCGGGGGGCGGAACACTGAAGCTTTCTTT. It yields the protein CTSRETGGRNTEAFF.